The following is a TCR beta chain sequence with its context. No antigen is known for it. This entry comes from a study of cytomegalovirus exposure and HLA in healthy donors. Study background: The same platform used for the 666 first-cohort repertoires was also used for the roughly 120 validation repertoires, as a later analysis reported. Study-wide results and limits: Reported results showed that the classifier diagnosed cytomegalovirus status with high specificity and sensitivity.

The assay was immunoSEQ multiplex PCR, and TCRdb's table has in-frame clones only and misses some. The table shows 55,000 to 65,000 clones, with 95% occurring only once. Sequencing was done on a sample of PBMCs. The receptor's source is a woman in her late teens or twenties in good health and CMV-seropositive.

CDR3 loop: CASSFGAMDSNYGYTF. The CDR3 bases are TGTGCCAGCAGTTTCGGCGCGATGGACAGTAACTATGGCTACACCTTC. The chain uses TRBV28 and TRBJ1-2, with D maybe TRBD1 (6 bases). CDR1 and CDR2 from the germline V gene are MDHEN and SYDVKM. The CDR3 length is 16 residues. V shed 3 bases and J shed 1 base, with 15 bases lying between them.